A selection of T cell receptor beta chains follows, all from one sample in a study of beta chain features in type 1 diabetes. Generated by immunoSEQ multiplex PCR, the TCRdb table keeps only in-frame clones and is missing some. The table has fewer than 500,000 clones, 11% to 15% seen once. The specimen sequenced was naive CD4+ T cells from blood. The receptors here all came from a young man in good health. CDR3s include the opening cysteine and the closing phenylalanine or tryptophan. A D gene is named only where the DNA matches it firmly. Where a row states a size, it is once, few, many or the class of an expanded clone; other rows omit it.

abundance | d_gene | j_gene | v_gene | CDR3aa | CDR3nt
few | TRBD1 | TRBJ2-7 | TRBV14 | CASSRTGVEQYF | TGTGCCAGCAGCCGAACAGGGGTCGAGCAGTACTTC
NA | NA | TRBJ2-1 | TRBV18 | CASSPPVTEQFF | TGTGCCAGCTCACCACCGGTGACTGAGCAGTTCTTC
NA | TRBD1 | TRBJ2-7 | TRBV7-2 | CASSWDRSYEQYF | TGTGCCAGCAGCTGGGACAGGTCCTACGAGCAGTACTTC
few | TRBD2 | TRBJ2-3 | TRBV7-9 | CASSSLAGQDTQYF | TGTGCCAGCAGCTCCCTAGCGGGACAGGATACGCAGTATTTT
NA | TRBD2 | TRBJ2-5 | TRBV14 | CATAPSGIQETQYF | TGTGCCACCGCCCCTAGCGGGATTCAAGAGACCCAGTACTTC
few | TRBD2 | TRBJ2-3 | TRBV5-1 | CASSLGTSGVITDTQYF | TGCGCCAGCAGCTTGGGGACTAGCGGAGTAATCACAGATACGCAGTATTTT
few | NA | TRBJ1-5 | TRBV7-7 | CASSLGRSQHF | TGTGCCAGCAGCCTGGGGAGGTCCCAGCATTTT
NA | NA | TRBJ2-5 | TRBV5-4 | CASSLSGGQETQYF | TGTGCCAGCAGCTTGTCGGGCGGGCAAGAGACCCAGTACTTC
few | NA | TRBJ2-3 | TRBV30 | CARSRGRSGTDTQYF | TGTGCCCGGAGCCGAGGTCGGTCGGGCACAGATACGCAGTATTTT
few | TRBD1 | TRBJ1-5 | TRBV25-1 | CASSRQGNQPQHF | TGTGCCAGCAGCCGACAGGGAAATCAGCCCCAGCATTTT
few | NA | TRBJ2-1 | TRBV5-1 | CASSLGGSGVNEQFF | TGCGCCAGCAGCTTGGGAGGTTCGGGGGTGAATGAGCAGTTCTTC
NA | NA | TRBJ2-3 | TRBV29-1 | CSATTGTDTQYF | TGCAGCGCTACCACCGGCACAGATACGCAGTATTTT
NA | NA | TRBJ2-2 | TRBV4-3 | CASSQVPLTGELFF | TGCGCCAGCAGCCAAGTCCCCTTGACCGGGGAGCTGTTTTTT
few | NA | TRBJ1-2 | TRBV30 | CAWSPPQGVSYGYTF | TGTGCCTGGAGTCCCCCACAAGGGGTCAGCTATGGCTACACCTTC
NA | NA | TRBJ2-2 | TRBV6-5 | CASSYSWNTGELFF | TGTGCCAGCAGTTACAGCTGGAACACCGGGGAGCTGTTTTTT
NA | NA | TRBJ2-1 | TRBV7-2 | CASSLAGGLRNEQFF | TGTGCCAGCAGCTTAGCGGGGGGCCTTCGGAATGAGCAGTTCTTC
few | NA | TRBJ2-2 | TRBV15 | CATSRDELVSGELFF | TGTGCCACCAGCAGAGACGAACTAGTTAGCGGGGAGCTGTTTTTT
few | TRBD1 | TRBJ2-1 | TRBV7-2 | CASSLGTGGPYNEQFF | TGTGCCAGCAGCTTAGGGACAGGGGGACCCTACAATGAGCAGTTCTTC
NA | NA | TRBJ2-3 | TRBV7-2 | CASSLGAADTQYF | TGTGCCAGCAGCCTGGGGGCGGCAGATACGCAGTATTTT
NA | NA | TRBJ1-5 | TRBV2 | CASSDAGSGNQPQHF | TGTGCCAGCAGTGATGCAGGGTCGGGCAATCAGCCCCAGCATTTT